One and the same sample provided the 4 T cell receptor beta chains below, sequenced in a study of T-cell reconstitution after alpha-beta-depleted transplantation in children. Unique molecular identifiers featured in how the TCRbeta library was prepared. One entry per CDR3 protein results from TCRdb running MiXCR on the PCR reads. The sample records approximately 490,000 distinct CDR3 sequences, around 13% being singletons. Specimen: PBMCs from the stem cell graft donor, collected from the stem cell graft. These receptors all come from a human donor who donated a stem cell graft to a child with combined immunodeficiency.

This clonotype was counted between two and nine times. This rearrangement joins TRBV7-3 to TRBJ2-2; D gene ambiguous. Germline CDR1 reads SGHTA; CDR2 reads FQGTGA. The CDR3 totals 14 residues. Trimming pared 2 bases from V and 9 bases from J, leaving 13 bases between. In DNA form, the CDR3 reads TGTGCCAGCAGCTTATCCCCCGTTTCTAGGGAGCTGTTTTTT. This sequence encodes CASSLSPVSRELFF. Combining the CDR3 with reference TRBV7-3 and TRBJ2-2 gives the whole variable domain GAGVSQTPSNKVTEKGKYVELRCDPISGHTALYWYRQSLGQGPEFLIYFQGTGAADDSGLPNDRFFAVRPEGSVSTLKIQRTERGDSAVYLCASSLSPVSRELFFGEGSRLTVL.

This clonotype has more than one count but fewer than ten. V is TRBV10-3 and J is TRBJ2-7; 10 bases are shared with TRBD1. V lost 6 bases to trimming and J lost 7 bases; unmatched junction nucleotides: 9. Per germline, CDR1 ENHRY and CDR2 SYGVKD. The CDR3 consists of 14 residues. Here the CDR3 reads CAISRPTGGFEQYF. Here the CDR3 DNA reads TGTGCCATCAGCCGACCGACAGGGGGCTTTGAGCAGTACTTC.

This chain joins TRBV6-5 and TRBJ1-2; tentatively, D is TRBD1 (5 bases). The CDR3 spans 14 residues. Deletions cut 0 bases from V and 8 bases from J, with 13 bases between. Germline V gene data show CDR1 as MNHEY and CDR2 as SVGAGI. The CDR3 DNA reads as TGTGCCAGCAGTTACTCTCGGCAGGGAGTAGGCTACACCTTC. Amino acid sequence: CASSYSRQGVGYTF.

This clonotype showed up many times. This sequence joins TRBV29-1 and TRBJ2-5; D is possibly TRBD1 or TRBD2 (5 bases each). Trimming pared 4 bases from V and 4 bases from J, leaving 7 bases between. CDR3 size: 11 residues. Germline values: CDR1 SQVTM, CDR2 ANQGSEA. The CDR3 is CSVGDGETQYF. The CDR3 bases are TGCAGCGTTGGGGACGGAGAGACCCAGTACTTC.